The 30 T cell receptor beta chains presented below share a single source sample, sequenced in a study of T-cell memory formation after mild COVID-19. TCRdb itself ran the 5' RACE reads through MiXCR, one entry per CDR3 protein. The table has 350,000 to 450,000 distinct CDR3 sequences, less than 25% seen once; the top ten hold around 8.8%. The sequencing sample was made of PBMCs or a T cell subset sorted from them (not recorded which). Receptors originate from an adult woman who had mild COVID-19 (a few samples of this study predate the infection). Cell type and time point are not known.

This clonotype has more than one count but fewer than ten. The CDR3 sequence is CASSWTGGEKLFF. The CDR3 bases are TGTGCCAGCAGCTGGACAGGGGGAGAAAAACTGTTTTTT. The rearrangement uses TRBV2 and TRBJ1-4; TRBD1 matches 10 bases. In germline, CDR1 is SNHLY, CDR2 FYNNEI. With V trimmed by 6 bases and J by 8 bases, 3 bases remained unmatched. This CDR3 has 13 amino acids.

The chain has TRBV7-6 and TRBJ2-3; TRBD1 is a possible D gene (5 bases). This CDR3 has 14 amino acids. Trimming took 3 bases from V and 2 from J, leaving 9 bases between them. CDR1 SGHVS and CDR2 FNYEAQ come from the germline V gene. The CDR3 loop is CASSLTVITDTQYF. CDR3 in DNA: TGTGCCAGCAGCTTGACAGTGATCACAGATACGCAGTATTTT.

A few counts support this clonotype. V gene TRBV6-2 or TRBV6-3 combines with J gene TRBJ2-5; D ambiguous. Germline loops: CDR1 MNHEY, CDR2 SVGEGT. V was pared by 8 bases and J by 5 bases, with 12 bases between. The length of the CDR3 is 12 residues. The chain's CDR3 is CASSRVGETQYF. Written as DNA, the CDR3 is TGTGCCAGCTCTAGGGTTGGGGAGACCCAGTACTTC.

This clonotype was recorded a few times. This sequence joins TRBV4-1 and TRBJ2-5; the match to TRBD2 covers 7 bases. V shed 1 base and J 3 bases; nucleotides not matched to a gene: 5. The CDR3 spans 15 residues. Germline CDR1 is MGHRA and CDR2 is YSYEKL. The CDR3 sequence is CASSQAAGVKETQYF. The CDR3 DNA follows: TGCGCCAGCAGCCAAGCCGCGGGGGTTAAAGAGACCCAGTACTTC.

This clonotype was seen at least ten times. The genes are TRBV20-1 and TRBJ2-7; 10 bases map to TRBD2. V shed 6 bases and J 4 bases; nucleotides not matched to a gene: 15. The length of the CDR3 is 16 residues. CDR1 is DFQATT, CDR2 SNEGSKA, per germline (reference sequence). The CDR3: CSAIPTSSGSLYEQYF. The CDR3 bases are TGCAGTGCCATTCCGACATCTAGCGGGAGTTTATACGAGCAGTACTTC.

This clonotype was detected a few times. The chain couples TRBV4-3 to TRBJ2-7; possibly TRBD2 for D (6 bases). V was cut by 2 bases and J by 0 bases, with 8 bases left in between. CDR3 size: 14 residues. The germline gives CDR1 LGHNA, CDR2 YSLEER. For the CDR3, the DNA is TGCGCCAGCAGCCAACTAGCGCGCTCCTACGAGCAGTACTTC. This codes for CASSQLARSYEQYF.

This sequence joins TRBV5-5 and TRBJ2-7; TRBD1 is a possible D gene (8 bases). The CDR3 covers 16 residues. Trimming shortened V by 3 bases and J by 5 bases, and 21 bases separated the two germline ends. Germline values: CDR1 SGHKS, CDR2 YYEKEE (reference sequence). As DNA, the CDR3 is TGTGCCAGCAGCTGGACGATTTGGACAGGGAGGGACGAGCAGTACTTC. Its translation is CASSWTIWTGRDEQYF.

This clonotype was found many times. This sequence joins TRBV25-1 and TRBJ2-3, with 8 bases matching TRBD2. The V and J ends lost 3 bases and 1 base, in that order; junction bases with no gene match: 9. Per germline, CDR1 MGHDK and CDR2 SYGVNS. CDR3 length: 17 residues. CDR3 loop: CASSDPTGRGGTDTQYF. DNA for the CDR3: TGTGCCAGCAGTGATCCTACGGGGCGGGGGGGCACAGATACGCAGTATTTT.

The chain carries TRBV4-3 and TRBJ2-1; TRBD2 aligns across 9 bases. Looked up from germline, CDR1 is LGHNA and CDR2 is YSLEER. The V gene end was trimmed by 1 base and the J gene end by 12 bases; junction bases not matched to a gene: 7. CDR3 length equals 14 residues. This CDR3 is CASSQARGGLAQFF. Here the CDR3 DNA reads TGCGCCAGCAGCCAAGCGCGGGGGGGTTTGGCGCAGTTCTTC.

The chain has TRBV5-5 and TRBJ1-2; 7 bases line up with TRBD1. CDR1 and CDR2 from the germline V gene are SGHKS and YYEKEE (reference sequence). V trimming: 0 bases; J trimming: 3 bases; junction bases outside the gene matches: 5. There are 15 residues in the CDR3. This CDR3 reads CASSLEGGLDYGYTF. CDR3 bases: TGTGCCAGCAGCTTGGAAGGGGGCTTGGACTATGGCTACACCTTC.

The V and J genes are TRBV4-2 and TRBJ2-3, with unresolved D. The CDR3 spans 16 residues. Germline V gives CDR1 LGHNA, CDR2 YNFKEQ. V was trimmed by 2 bases and J by 0 bases, leaving 12 bases between them. CDR3 sequence reads: CASSQSELTSTDTQYF. The DNA for the CDR3 is TGTGCCAGCAGCCAATCCGAATTGACTAGCACAGATACGCAGTATTTT.

The rearrangement joins TRBV2 to TRBJ2-5, with 11 bases identical to TRBD1. The CDR3 length is 16 residues. The junction had 9 bases not matched to a gene; V was cut back by 5 bases and J by 4 bases. Germline CDR1 is SNHLY and CDR2 is FYNNEI. This CDR3 is CASSPTGQGAGETQYF. DNA for the CDR3: TGTGCCAGCAGTCCGACCGGACAGGGGGCAGGAGAGACCCAGTACTTC.

This chain links TRBV7-2 with TRBJ2-3; TRBD1 matches at 9 bases. The germline V gene has CDR1 SGHTA and CDR2 FQGNSA. This CDR3 is 15 amino acids long. Unmatched junction bases numbered 4, after V lost 1 base and J lost 5 bases. This chain's CDR3 is CASSLGDRGGDTQYF. CDR3 DNA sequence: TGTGCCAGCAGCTTAGGTGACAGGGGGGGAGATACGCAGTATTTT.

This clonotype turned up a few times. The chain is built from TRBV24-1 and TRBJ1-2; tentatively, D is TRBD1 (5 bases). Trimming pared 4 bases from V and 8 bases from J, leaving 16 bases between. CDR3 length equals 14 residues. Germline CDR1 KGHDR, CDR2 SFDVKD. CDR3 amino acids: CATSDPGRGSGYTF. Here the CDR3 DNA reads TGTGCCACCAGTGACCCCGGGAGGGGCAGCGGCTACACCTTC.

This clonotype was seen a few times. This chain uses TRBV29-1 with TRBJ1-5, with 9 bases fitting TRBD1. The CDR3 runs to 13 residues. V was pared by 6 bases and J by 4 bases, with 4 bases of the junction left unmatched. Germline CDR1 and CDR2: SQVTM and ANQGSEA. The CDR3 spells CSVTGGPNQPQHF. The CDR3 DNA reads as TGCAGCGTAACAGGGGGCCCAAATCAGCCCCAGCATTTT.

This clonotype was seen a few times. The rearrangement links TRBV9 to TRBJ2-7; 7 bases align to TRBD2. The J segment lost 4 bases and the V segment lost 0 bases, leaving 7 bases of the junction unmatched. The CDR3 has 15 residues. Germline CDR1 SGDLS, CDR2 YYNGEE. The CDR3 DNA reads TGTGCCAGCAGCGTAGCTGGCGGGGGATCTTACGAGCAGTACTTC. This translates into CASSVAGGGSYEQYF.

The sample holds a few counts of this clonotype. This rearrangement joins TRBV7-8 to TRBJ2-2; 8 bases line up with TRBD2. This CDR3 region has 17 residues. Germline V gene sequence: CDR1 SGHVS, CDR2 FQNEAQ. J lost 4 bases, V lost 1 base, and 8 bases had no gene match. CDR3 region: CASSLVTGGPVTGELFF. DNA for the CDR3: TGTGCCAGCAGCTTAGTTACGGGGGGGCCAGTCACCGGGGAGCTGTTTTTT.

This clonotype has just a few counts. The chain employs TRBV20-1 and TRBJ2-1; TRBD2 might be the D (6 bases). This CDR3 is 15 amino acids long. Germline loops: CDR1 DFQATT, CDR2 SNEGSKA (reference sequence). Trimming took 1 base from V and 0 from J, leaving 10 bases between them. CDR3 sequence reads: CSARASASSYNEQFF. Written as DNA, the CDR3 is TGCAGTGCTAGAGCTAGCGCCAGCTCCTACAATGAGCAGTTCTTC.

In DNA form, the CDR3 reads TGTGCCAGCAGTGAAACAGGCGTCGGGTCAAATCAGCCCCAGCATTTT. Its protein is CASSETGVGSNQPQHF. The rearrangement links TRBV25-1 to TRBJ1-5, with a possible D match to TRBD1 (5 bases). In germline, CDR1 is MGHDK, CDR2 SYGVNS. Between the trimmed V and J ends, which lost 2 bases and 4 bases, there was a span of 15 bases. The CDR3 length is 16 residues.

The chain joins TRBV14 to TRBJ2-1, with D possibly TRBD2 on 6 matching bases. V lost 5 bases and J lost 6, with 14 bases in between. The length of the CDR3 is 14 residues. The germline V gene encodes CDR1 SGHDN and CDR2 FVKESK. CDR3 region: CASSIWGEANEQFF. In DNA, the CDR3 is TGTGCCAGCAGCATTTGGGGGGAGGCCAATGAGCAGTTCTTC.

The chain joins TRBV15 to TRBJ2-7; D unresolved. CDR3 length equals 12 residues. V shed 5 bases and J shed 6 bases, with 11 bases lying between them. The germline gives CDR1 LNHNV, CDR2 YYDKDF (reference sequence). CDR3 in DNA: TGTGCCACCAGCGAACACCACCTCGAGCAGTACTTC. Translation: CATSEHHLEQYF. The full variable domain, its missing parts supplied by reference TRBV15 and TRBJ2-7, is DAMVIQNPRYQVTQFGKPVTLSCSQTLNHNVMYWYQQKSSQAPKLLFHYYDKDFNNEADTPDNFQSRRPNTSFCFLDIRSPGLGDTAMYLCATSEHHLEQYFGPGTRLTVT.

V gene TRBV5-6 combines with J gene TRBJ1-1, with 9 bases fitting TRBD1. The trim removed 1 base at V and 7 bases at J, leaving 11 bases unmatched. CDR3 length equals 16 residues. The germline CDR1 and CDR2 sequences are SGHDT and YYEEEE. The CDR3 is CASSLSPGQGFFEAFF. The CDR3 nucleotides are TGTGCCAGCAGCTTGTCTCCGGGACAGGGTTTTTTTGAAGCTTTCTTT.

This clonotype was seen a single time. The chain couples TRBV7-9 to TRBJ2-7, with 10 bases fitting TRBD1. The trim removed 3 bases at V and 4 bases at J, leaving 3 bases unmatched. This CDR3 region has 14 residues. Germline lookup yields CDR1 SEHNR and CDR2 FQNEAQ (reference sequence). CDR3 DNA sequence: TGTGCCAGCAGCTTCGACAGGGGGCTGTACGAGCAGTACTTC. It specifies CASSFDRGLYEQYF.

The chain combines TRBV7-3 with TRBJ2-2; the match to TRBD2 covers 7 bases. CDR1 and CDR2 from the germline V gene are SGHTA and FQGTGA. The ends lost 5 bases at V and 1 base at J; junction bases unmatched: 1. The CDR3 covers 14 residues. CDR3 residues: CASSSGMNTGELFF. The CDR3, as DNA: TGTGCCAGCAGCAGCGGGATGAACACCGGGGAGCTGTTTTTT.

V is TRBV4-1 and J is TRBJ2-4; D not resolved. This CDR3 comprises 15 residues. V lost 1 base, J lost 0 bases, and 7 bases lay in between. Germline CDR1 is MGHRA and CDR2 is YSYEKL. CDR3 in DNA: TGCGCCAGCAGCCAAGTAATAGTAGCCAAAAACATTCAGTACTTC. Residues: CASSQVIVAKNIQYF.

The rearrangement uses TRBV19 and TRBJ1-1; no firm D call. V lost 5 bases, J lost 4 bases, and 17 bases lay in between. The CDR3 sequence is 15 residues long. Looked up from germline, CDR1 is LNHDA and CDR2 is SQIVND (reference sequence). CDR3 in DNA: TGTGCCAGTAGTGAGCCTCGGGGAGATTCCACTGAAGCTTTCTTT. Its translation is CASSEPRGDSTEAFF.

J is TRBJ1-1 and V is TRBV6-4; D unresolved. In germline, CDR1 is MRHNA, CDR2 SNTAGT. The CDR3 spans 13 residues. V was clipped by 0 bases and J by 2 bases, with 4 bases between them. The CDR3, as DNA: TGTGCCAGCAGTGACTCGGAAAACACTGAAGCTTTCTTT. Residues: CASSDSENTEAFF.

The chain links TRBV7-9 to TRBJ1-2, with D unresolved. The CDR3 covers 10 residues. V was trimmed by 7 bases and J by 5 bases, leaving 5 bases between them. The germline gives CDR1 SEHNR, CDR2 FQNEAQ (reference sequence). CDR3 sequence reads: CASTIYGYTF. CDR3 in DNA: TGTGCCAGCACCATATATGGCTACACCTTC.

This clonotype was counted only a few times. The chain recombines TRBV20-1 with TRBJ2-1; a weak D match, TRBD2 (6 bases). V lost 3 bases, J lost 4 bases, and 10 bases lay in between. The CDR3 length is 13 residues. Germline V gene lookup returns CDR1 DFQATT and CDR2 SNEGSKA (reference sequence). CDR3 DNA: TGCAGTGCTAGTCAAGGGACTTACAATGAGCAGTTCTTC. Protein sequence: CSASQGTYNEQFF.

This clonotype was recorded a few times. This rearrangement joins TRBV5-1 to TRBJ1-2; TRBD1 matches at 7 bases. This CDR3 has 15 residues. With V trimmed by 0 bases and J by 5 bases, 7 bases remained unmatched. The germline V gene encodes CDR1 SGHRS and CDR2 YFSETQ. CDR3 sequence: CASSLDTGESYGYTF. The CDR3, as DNA: TGCGCCAGCAGCTTGGATACAGGGGAATCATATGGCTACACCTTC.